A single sample gave rise to the 5 T cell receptor beta chains below, sequenced in a study of Graves' ophthalmopathy and Graves' hyperthyroidism. The authors amplified TCR beta CDR3 regions, and they did so from RNA transcripts for repertoire sequencing. After a first-round RT-PCR with HTBI primers, a second-round multiplex PCR was run. One entry per CDR3 protein results from TCRdb running MiXCR on the multiplex PCR reads. Here the sample spans 500,000 to 800,000 distinct CDR3 sequences, about 40% being singletons. Sequencing used peripheral blood. The receptors shown here come from an adult man with Graves' ophthalmopathy.

This clonotype was seen at least ten times. The chain has TRBV7-9 and TRBJ2-7, with D possibly matching TRBD1 (6 bases). The CDR3 is 14 residues long. Germline CDR1 SEHNR, CDR2 FQNEAQ (reference sequence). Deletions cut 5 bases from V and 4 bases from J, with 15 bases between. Here the CDR3 DNA reads TGTGCCAGCAGCCTACAGGGTTATGTTTACGAGCAGTACTTC. It codes for CASSLQGYVYEQYF. The full variable domain, in which reference TRBV7-9 and TRBJ2-7 provide the parts outside the CDR3, is DTGVSQNPRHKITKRGQNVTFRCDPISEHNRLYWYRQTLGQGPEFLTYFQNEAQLEKSRLLSDRFSAERPKGSFSTLEIQRTEQGDSAMYLCASSLQGYVYEQYFGPGTRLTVT.

At least ten counts were recorded for this clonotype. J is TRBJ2-2 and V is TRBV7-9; D is possibly TRBD2 (6 bases). This CDR3 contains 15 residues. V lost 5 bases, J lost 6 bases, and 16 bases lay in between. The germline V gene has CDR1 SEHNR and CDR2 FQNEAQ (reference sequence). The CDR3 sequence is CASSPPEGLSGELFF. In DNA form, the CDR3 reads TGTGCCAGCAGCCCCCCGGAGGGCCTCTCCGGGGAGCTGTTTTTT.

The sample holds a few counts of this clonotype. The chain links TRBV19 to TRBJ2-7; TRBD2 is a possible D gene (5 bases). V was trimmed by 3 bases and J by 5 bases, leaving 14 bases between them. This CDR3 contains 14 residues. CDR1 LNHDA and CDR2 SQIVND come from the germline V gene (reference sequence). The DNA of the CDR3 is TGTGCCAGTAGTATTCGGGGTAAAGTCCACGAGCAGTACTTC. Protein sequence: CASSIRGKVHEQYF.

This clonotype has only a few counts. This sequence joins TRBV20-1 and TRBJ2-3; 11 bases are a match to TRBD1. CDR3 length: 16 amino acids. Germline assignment: CDR1 DFQATT and CDR2 SNEGSKA (reference sequence). With V trimmed by 0 bases and J by 6 bases, 8 bases remained unmatched. CDR3 in amino acids: CSAREGEDRGQDTQYF. In DNA form, the CDR3 reads TGCAGTGCTAGAGAAGGGGAGGACAGGGGGCAGGATACGCAGTATTTT.

With regard to this clonotype: Without the conserved terminal phenylalanine or tryptophan, this CDR3 likely stems from a read error. The DNA is left out, because the CDR3 cannot be placed on it with certainty; the CDR3 is given as TCRdb lists it. CDR3 protein: CASSEQGAGT. J is TRBJ2-6 and V is TRBV7-3; whether TRBD1, the table's D call, matches the DNA was not checked. Germline V CDR1 and CDR2: SGHTA, FQGTGA. The CDR3 contains 10 residues when both ends are counted.